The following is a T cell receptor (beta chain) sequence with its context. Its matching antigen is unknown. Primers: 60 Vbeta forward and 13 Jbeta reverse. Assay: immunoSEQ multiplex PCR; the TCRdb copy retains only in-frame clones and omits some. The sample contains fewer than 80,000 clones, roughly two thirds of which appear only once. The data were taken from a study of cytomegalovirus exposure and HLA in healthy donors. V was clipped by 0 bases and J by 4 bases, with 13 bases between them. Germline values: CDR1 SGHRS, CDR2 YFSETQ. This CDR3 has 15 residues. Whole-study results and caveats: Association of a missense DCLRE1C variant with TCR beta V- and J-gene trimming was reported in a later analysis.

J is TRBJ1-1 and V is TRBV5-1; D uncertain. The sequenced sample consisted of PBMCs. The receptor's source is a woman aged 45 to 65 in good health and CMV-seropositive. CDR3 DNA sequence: TGCGCCAGCAGCTTGGTCCGGGGATGGAGCACTGAAGCTTTCTTT. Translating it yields CASSLVRGWSTEAFF.